What follows describes a single T cell receptor (beta chain). The clone's antigen remains unknown. No per-base quality is available; no much larger clone lies one base away. TCRbeta CDR3 regions were amplified from genomic DNA by means of the immunoSEQ Assay, a bias-controlled multiplex PCR. Per the authors' processing: The number of nucleated cells in each sample was estimated from the amplification of reference gene primers within the assay. To quantify the absolute abundance of each unique TCRbeta CDR3 rearrangement, sequence reads were collapsed and filtered. For each sample, productive Simpson clonality was calculated as the square root of Simpson's diversity index across productive rearrangements. Entries here come from immuneACCESS through TCRdb and include only in-frame sequences with V and J called. Some clones fail to appear in such tables; in the studies checked, an unresolved V gene covers under half of the shortfall, and the cause of the remainder is unknown. V, J and clone size are those of that table, while D and trimming were read from the DNA. This sample has more than 300,000 clones in its table, and just under 90% of those were observed once. The ten largest clones take up more than 9% of the sample.

CDR1 and CDR2 are drawn from the germline V gene: MNHEY, SVGAGI. Trimming leaves V shorter by 11 bases and J shorter by 2 bases, with the junction holding 7 bases beyond the gene matches. The CDR3 starts with the cysteine, ends with the phenylalanine, and has 13 residues. Kept here is only the CDR3 DNA, which spans 39 bases and is read in frame from base 1. The data originate from a study of blood T cell repertoires in COVID-19 (dated by TCRdb to 2020 to 2021). Regarding the complete study: Collaborator samples came from the United States, Italy and Spain and covered acute and convalescent phases of COVID-19. The material from the prospective study consisted of cDNA or gDNA derived from T cells, B-cell-depleted T cells, or PBMCs. Where available, HLA class I and class II types were taken from metadata supplied by the sample provider and were not determined by assay-based typing. Deeply sampled blood TCRbeta repertoires from subjects exposed to, actively infected with, or recovered from COVID-19 were included in the dataset. The repertoires were released in a freely available public database meant as a resource for research on the immune response to SARS-CoV-2. Sample metadata almost always included a de-identified subject ID, COVID-19 status, age in years and sex. Samples came from the ongoing ImmuneRACE study (first 160 participants) plus 1,254 subjects from 6 global collaborators.

Enrolling through a virtual design, the prospective study's participants ranged in age from roughly 18 to 89 years and lived across roughly 24 United States geographic areas. Cohort assignment in the prospective study relied on participant-reported clinical history from a screening survey and a study questionnaire. For ImmuneRACE Cohort 3, a participant was defined as recovered based on two consecutive negative NP/OP PCR tests, clearance by a healthcare professional, or resolution of symptoms. Mobile phlebotomists in the prospective study collected whole blood, serum and a nasopharyngeal or oropharyngeal swab from every participant. Prospective study participants could optionally give additional blood draws and questionnaires over a roughly two-month period. Blood samples from the prospective study were shipped frozen or at room temperature prior to DNA extraction. Points the paper makes about the study in general: The amount of clinical and demographic metadata varied by source and participant and was provided uncurated.

Recombination connected TRBV6-5 to TRBJ2-7, with 9 bases in between that match TRBD1. The specimen was PBMCs or T cells enriched from blood (not recorded which). The receptor was isolated from a woman aged 25 to 39 who had recovered from COVID-19. In nucleotides, the sequence is TGTGCCGGCGGGGACAGGGCGACCTACGAGCAGTACTTC. Protein translation: CAGGDRATYEQYF.